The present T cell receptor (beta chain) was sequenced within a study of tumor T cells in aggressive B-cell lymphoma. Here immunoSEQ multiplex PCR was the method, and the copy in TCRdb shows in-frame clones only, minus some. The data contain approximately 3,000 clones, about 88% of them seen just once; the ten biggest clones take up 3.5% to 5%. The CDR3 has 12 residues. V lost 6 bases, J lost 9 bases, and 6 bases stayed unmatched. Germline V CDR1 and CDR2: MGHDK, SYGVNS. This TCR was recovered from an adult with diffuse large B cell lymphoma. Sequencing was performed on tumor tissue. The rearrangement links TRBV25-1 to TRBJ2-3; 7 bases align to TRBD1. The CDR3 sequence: CASSGLTGTQYF. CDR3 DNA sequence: TGTGCCAGCAGCGGCCTGACAGGGACGCAGTATTTT.